The rows below give T cell receptor beta chains drawn from one sample of a study of T cell changes during pregnancy in multiple sclerosis. Produced via immunoSEQ multiplex PCR; TCRdb's table is partial and in-frame only. The sample consists of about 18,000 clones, about 84% of them appearing once. The sequencing used CD8+ T cells from peripheral blood mononuclear cells, collected after pregnancy. The receptors stem from a female donor with multiple sclerosis, enrolled in a pregnancy study. Each CDR3 is given with its conserved first and last residue. Size is omitted from some rows. Given values are once, few, many or a class for expanded clones.

j_call: TRBJ2-6; v_call: TRBV19; clone_size: -; cdr3_aa: CASSIFSDISGANVLTF
j_call: TRBJ1-4; v_call: TRBV28; clone_size: once; cdr3_aa: CASSLWNSATNEKLFF
j_call: TRBJ2-7; v_call: TRBV7-9; clone_size: once; cdr3_aa: CASSLSNSPGEQYF
j_call: TRBJ1-5; v_call: TRBV28; clone_size: -; cdr3_aa: CASSPDRNSNQPQHF
j_call: TRBJ1-1; v_call: TRBV7-8; clone_size: -; cdr3_aa: CASSPTGSNTEAFF
j_call: TRBJ2-6; v_call: TRBV4-1; clone_size: -; cdr3_aa: CASSQDSSSGANVLTF
j_call: TRBJ2-1; v_call: TRBV11-2; clone_size: -; cdr3_aa: CASSSVGGARNEQFF
j_call: TRBJ2-7; v_call: TRBV28; clone_size: -; cdr3_aa: CASSFPGSQREQYF
j_call: TRBJ2-7; v_call: TRBV19; clone_size: -; cdr3_aa: CASSIGISYEQYF
j_call: TRBJ1-1; v_call: TRBV30; clone_size: -; cdr3_aa: CAWSVQHNEAFF
j_call: TRBJ2-5; v_call: TRBV9; clone_size: once; cdr3_aa: CASSVDSGGIQETQYF
j_call: TRBJ2-7; v_call: TRBV27; clone_size: -; cdr3_aa: CASSLSYSYEQYF
j_call: TRBJ1-5; v_call: TRBV25-1; clone_size: -; cdr3_aa: CASSERGIYQPQHF
j_call: TRBJ2-7; v_call: TRBV19; clone_size: many; cdr3_aa: CASSISSRDFSYEQYF
j_call: TRBJ1-5; v_call: TRBV19; clone_size: -; cdr3_aa: CASVEPGLNQPQHF
j_call: TRBJ2-7; v_call: TRBV7-9; clone_size: -; cdr3_aa: CASSLGRGTAYEQYF
j_call: TRBJ2-7; v_call: TRBV4-1; clone_size: once; cdr3_aa: CASSQVLAGGNEQYF
j_call: TRBJ2-7; v_call: TRBV4-3; clone_size: -; cdr3_aa: CASSQGSGGAYEQYF
j_call: TRBJ1-1; v_call: TRBV19; clone_size: once; cdr3_aa: CASSIGRPEGAFF
j_call: TRBJ2-3; v_call: TRBV27; clone_size: once; cdr3_aa: CASSLVGSQSTDTQYF
j_call: TRBJ2-7; v_call: TRBV27; clone_size: -; cdr3_aa: CASKGQGSYEQYF
j_call: TRBJ2-1; v_call: TRBV5-8; clone_size: -; cdr3_aa: CASSFAGGNEQFF
j_call: TRBJ2-3; v_call: TRBV6-4; clone_size: -; cdr3_aa: CASSGGTSTDTQYF
j_call: TRBJ2-1; v_call: TRBV6-4; clone_size: -; cdr3_aa: CASRPEGGDYNEQFF
j_call: TRBJ2-5; v_call: TRBV5-1; clone_size: -; cdr3_aa: CASRFHRVLGETQYF
j_call: TRBJ1-5; v_call: TRBV27; clone_size: -; cdr3_aa: CASSLGGRNQPQHF
j_call: TRBJ2-1; v_call: TRBV29-1; clone_size: -; cdr3_aa: CSETSGRTNEQFF
j_call: TRBJ1-4; v_call: TRBV30; clone_size: -; cdr3_aa: CAWTGIGEKLFF
j_call: TRBJ2-1; v_call: TRBV15; clone_size: -; cdr3_aa: CATSRGRGGGDEQFF
j_call: TRBJ1-5; v_call: TRBV6-6; clone_size: -; cdr3_aa: CASSPSSSGNQPQHF
j_call: TRBJ1-2; v_call: TRBV6-5; clone_size: -; cdr3_aa: CASSASGQGINGYTF
j_call: TRBJ2-1; v_call: TRBV5-1; clone_size: -; cdr3_aa: CASSLATEDRGLSYNEQFF
j_call: TRBJ2-2; v_call: TRBV18; clone_size: -; cdr3_aa: CASSPNRARLAGGVERTGELFF
j_call: TRBJ1-4; v_call: TRBV28; clone_size: -; cdr3_aa: CASSQGVTTNEKLFF
j_call: TRBJ2-2; v_call: TRBV6-4; clone_size: -; cdr3_aa: CASSAHSSPGSGELFF
j_call: TRBJ1-1; v_call: TRBV5-8; clone_size: -; cdr3_aa: CASSLAGSTEAFF
j_call: TRBJ2-7; v_call: TRBV6-5; clone_size: -; cdr3_aa: CASSSGLAGALAEQYF
j_call: TRBJ1-5; v_call: TRBV25-1; clone_size: -; cdr3_aa: CASSQQGMQPQHF
j_call: TRBJ1-1; v_call: TRBV19; clone_size: once; cdr3_aa: CASSTRTDENTEAFF
j_call: TRBJ1-1; v_call: TRBV5-1; clone_size: -; cdr3_aa: CASSLVTATEAFF
j_call: TRBJ2-7; v_call: TRBV15; clone_size: -; cdr3_aa: CATSTGGESSYEQYF
j_call: TRBJ2-1; v_call: TRBV29-1; clone_size: -; cdr3_aa: CSVEEPHRGSSYNEQFF
j_call: TRBJ2-3; v_call: TRBV7-2; clone_size: -; cdr3_aa: CASSLGFAGGLADTQYF